This record covers a single TCR beta chain. Method: immunoSEQ multiplex PCR; TCRdb's copy keeps in-frame clones and lacks some. The sample has roughly 290,000 clones; approximately 90% are singletons. The participants were between about 18 and 90 years old and came from some 23 US areas. All recovered Cohort 3 donors got two negative PCRs, got clearance, or saw symptom resolution. The sample comes from a study of blood T cell repertoires in COVID-19. Looking at the study overall: From T cells, B-cell-depleted T cells, or PBMCs came the material, which was cDNA or gDNA.

J was trimmed by 3 bases and V by 4 bases; bases with no gene match: 8. The CDR3 runs 15 residues. The germline CDR1 and CDR2 sequences are LGHDT and YNNKEL (reference sequence). The chain links TRBV3-1 (or the pseudogene TRBV3-2) to TRBJ1-1; 7 bases are shared with TRBD1. Material: PBMCs or T cells enriched from blood (not recorded which). The sequence was obtained from a woman in her thirties or forties who had recovered from COVID-19. For the CDR3, the DNA is TGTGCCAGCAGCCCTTACAGGGGTCGGGACACTGAAGCTTTCTTT. Translation gives CASSPYRGRDTEAFF.